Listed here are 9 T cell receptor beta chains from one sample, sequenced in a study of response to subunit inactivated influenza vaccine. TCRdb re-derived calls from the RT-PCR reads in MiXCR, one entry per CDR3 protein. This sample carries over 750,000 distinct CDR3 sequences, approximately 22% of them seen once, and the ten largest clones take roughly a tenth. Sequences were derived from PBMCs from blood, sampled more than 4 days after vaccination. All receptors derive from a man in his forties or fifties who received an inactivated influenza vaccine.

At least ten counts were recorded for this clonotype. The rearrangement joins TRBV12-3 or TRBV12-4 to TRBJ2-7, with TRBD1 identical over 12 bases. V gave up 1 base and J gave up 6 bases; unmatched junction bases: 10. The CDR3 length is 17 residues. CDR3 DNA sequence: TGTGCCAGCAGTTTAGTAAGGCTCGGGACAGGGGGCATCGAGCAGTACTTC. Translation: CASSLVRLGTGGIEQYF.

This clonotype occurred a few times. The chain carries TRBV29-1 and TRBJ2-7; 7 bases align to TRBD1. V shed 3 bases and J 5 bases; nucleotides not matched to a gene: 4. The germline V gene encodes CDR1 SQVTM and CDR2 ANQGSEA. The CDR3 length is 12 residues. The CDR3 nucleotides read TGCAGCGTTGAGGGAACAGGGGACGAGCAGTACTTC. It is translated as CSVEGTGDEQYF.

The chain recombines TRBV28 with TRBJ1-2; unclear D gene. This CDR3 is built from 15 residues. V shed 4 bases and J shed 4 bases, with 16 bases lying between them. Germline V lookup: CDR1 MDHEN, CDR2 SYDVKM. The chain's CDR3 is CASSSRGGVGYGYTF. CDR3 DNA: TGTGCCAGCAGTTCCCGTGGCGGGGTCGGCTATGGCTACACCTTC.

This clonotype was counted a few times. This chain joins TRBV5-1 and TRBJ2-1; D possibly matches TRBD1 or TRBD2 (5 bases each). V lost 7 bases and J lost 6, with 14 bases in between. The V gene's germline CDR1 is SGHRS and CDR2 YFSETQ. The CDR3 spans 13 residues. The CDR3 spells CASGASSGNEQFF. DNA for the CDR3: TGCGCCAGCGGGGCTAGCTCGGGCAATGAGCAGTTCTTC.

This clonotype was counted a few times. CDR3 loop: CATADTGTDTQYF. The CDR3 DNA sequence: TGTGCCACCGCGGACACTGGCACAGATACGCAGTATTTT. The chain couples TRBV24-1 to TRBJ2-3; perhaps TRBD1 as D (5 bases). With 9 bases removed from V and 1 base from J, the gap between germline ends came to 10 bases. The CDR3 extends over 13 amino acids. Germline-derived CDR1 and CDR2 are KGHDR and SFDVKD.

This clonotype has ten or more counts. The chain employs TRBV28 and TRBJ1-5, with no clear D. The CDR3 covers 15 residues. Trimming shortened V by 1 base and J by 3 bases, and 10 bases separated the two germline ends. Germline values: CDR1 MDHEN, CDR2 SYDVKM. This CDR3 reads CASSLFLNVNQPQHF. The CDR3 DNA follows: TGTGCCAGCAGTTTATTTCTTAATGTCAATCAGCCCCAGCATTTT.

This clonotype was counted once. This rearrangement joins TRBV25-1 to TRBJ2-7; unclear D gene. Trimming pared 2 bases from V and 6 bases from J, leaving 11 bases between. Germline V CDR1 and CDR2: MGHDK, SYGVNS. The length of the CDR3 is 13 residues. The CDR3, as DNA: TGTGCCAGCAGTGAAGCTGGAAGTTCCGAGCAGTACTTC. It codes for CASSEAGSSEQYF.

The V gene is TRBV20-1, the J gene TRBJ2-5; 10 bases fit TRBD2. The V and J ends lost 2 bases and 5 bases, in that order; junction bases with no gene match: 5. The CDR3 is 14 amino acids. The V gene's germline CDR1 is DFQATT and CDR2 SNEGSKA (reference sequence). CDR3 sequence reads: CSARRRTSGETQYF. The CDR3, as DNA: TGCAGTGCTAGACGAAGGACTAGCGGCGAGACCCAGTACTTC.

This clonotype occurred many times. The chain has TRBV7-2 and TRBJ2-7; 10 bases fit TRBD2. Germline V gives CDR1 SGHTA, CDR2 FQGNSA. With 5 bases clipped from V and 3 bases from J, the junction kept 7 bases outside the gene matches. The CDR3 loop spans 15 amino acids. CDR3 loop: CASSPLSGRVYEQYF. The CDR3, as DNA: TGTGCCAGCAGCCCACTAAGCGGGAGGGTCTACGAGCAGTACTTC.